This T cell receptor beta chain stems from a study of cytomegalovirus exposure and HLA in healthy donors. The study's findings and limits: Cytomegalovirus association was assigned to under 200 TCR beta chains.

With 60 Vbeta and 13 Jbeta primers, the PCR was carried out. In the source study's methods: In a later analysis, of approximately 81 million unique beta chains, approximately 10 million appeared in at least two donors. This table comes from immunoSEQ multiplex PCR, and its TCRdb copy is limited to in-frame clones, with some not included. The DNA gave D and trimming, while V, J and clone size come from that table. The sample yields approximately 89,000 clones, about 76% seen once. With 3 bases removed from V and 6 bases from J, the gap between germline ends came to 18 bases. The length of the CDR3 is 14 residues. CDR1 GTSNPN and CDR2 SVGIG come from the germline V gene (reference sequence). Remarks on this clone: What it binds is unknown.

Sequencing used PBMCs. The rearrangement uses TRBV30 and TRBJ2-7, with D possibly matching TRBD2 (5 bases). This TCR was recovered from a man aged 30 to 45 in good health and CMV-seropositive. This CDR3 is CAWRKEGSSAEQYF. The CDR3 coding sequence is TGTGCCTGGAGAAAAGAGGGCAGCTCAGCCGAGCAGTACTTC.